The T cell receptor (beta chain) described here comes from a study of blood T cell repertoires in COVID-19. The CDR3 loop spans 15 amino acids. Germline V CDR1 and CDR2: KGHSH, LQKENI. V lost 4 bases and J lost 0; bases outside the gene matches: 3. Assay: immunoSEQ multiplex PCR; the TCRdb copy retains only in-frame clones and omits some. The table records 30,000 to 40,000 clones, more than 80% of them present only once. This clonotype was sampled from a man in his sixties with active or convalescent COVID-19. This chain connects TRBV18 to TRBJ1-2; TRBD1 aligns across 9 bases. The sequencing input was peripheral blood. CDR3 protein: CASSRDRAANYGYTF. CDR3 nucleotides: TGTGCCAGCTCACGGGACAGGGCAGCTAACTATGGCTACACCTTC.